The rows below give T cell receptor beta chains drawn from one sample of a study of TIL therapy for anti-PD-1-resistant metastatic lung cancer. The table came from immunoSEQ multiplex PCR; TCRdb's copy has only in-frame clones and leaves some out. Counted here are about 59,000 clones, roughly 70% occurring once; the ten biggest clones make up 1.5% to 2%. This specimen consisted of blood, obtained at baseline. The origin of the receptors is a person between 25 and 79 years old with non-small cell lung cancer. CDR3s include the opening cysteine and the closing phenylalanine or tryptophan. Each record gives: D gene, V gene, J gene, clone size, CDR3 DNA, CDR3 protein. A D gene is named only where the DNA matches it firmly. Size tells how often a clone was seen (once, few, many) or the class of an expanded clone, and some rows leave it out.

d_call: TRBD2; v_call: TRBV6-1; j_call: TRBJ2-2; clone_size: .; cdr3_nt: TGTGCCAGCAGTGAAAAAGTTATACTCTCACTAGCGGGAGCCGGGGAGCTGTTTTTT; cdr3_aa: CASSEKVILSLAGAGELFF
d_call: .; v_call: TRBV14; j_call: TRBJ1-2; clone_size: .; cdr3_nt: TGTGCCAGCAGCCAGTTCGTGGGATTAACGGTTTGCTATGGCTACACCTTC; cdr3_aa: CASSQFVGLTVCYGYTF
d_call: TRBD2; v_call: TRBV15; j_call: TRBJ2-7; clone_size: .; cdr3_nt: TGTGCCACCAGCAGGGAGACTAGCGGGAGATCGGGCGAGCAGTACTTC; cdr3_aa: CATSRETSGRSGEQYF
d_call: TRBD1; v_call: TRBV18; j_call: TRBJ1-2; clone_size: few; cdr3_nt: TGTGCCAGCTCAAATTACCAGGGGGATGGCTACACCTTC; cdr3_aa: CASSNYQGDGYTF
d_call: .; v_call: TRBV19; j_call: TRBJ2-7; clone_size: .; cdr3_nt: TGTGCCAGTAGTACGGGAACGACCCGGAGCTCCTACGAGCAGTACTTC; cdr3_aa: CASSTGTTRSSYEQYF
d_call: TRBD2; v_call: TRBV4-2; j_call: TRBJ2-7; clone_size: few; cdr3_nt: TGTGCCAGCAGCCAAGTAGGAGCGGGAGGGAACTACGAGCAGTACTTC; cdr3_aa: CASSQVGAGGNYEQYF
d_call: .; v_call: TRBV6-1; j_call: TRBJ1-3; clone_size: .; cdr3_nt: TGTGCCAGCAGTGGTCAAGACAGCTCTGGAAACACCATATATTTT; cdr3_aa: CASSGQDSSGNTIYF
d_call: .; v_call: TRBV2; j_call: TRBJ2-7; clone_size: few; cdr3_nt: TGTGCCAGTCGCATCGAGGGAACAGACTACGAGCAGTACTTC; cdr3_aa: CASRIEGTDYEQYF
d_call: .; v_call: TRBV30; j_call: TRBJ1-2; clone_size: once; cdr3_nt: TGTGCCTGCAGCAGGAGACTAAGAAATGGCTACACCTTC; cdr3_aa: CACSRRLRNGYTF
d_call: .; v_call: TRBV6-5; j_call: TRBJ2-7; clone_size: .; cdr3_nt: TGTGCCAGCAGTCCATACGCGGGGCCCACCTACGAGCAGTACTTC; cdr3_aa: CASSPYAGPTYEQYF
d_call: .; v_call: TRBV5-1; j_call: TRBJ1-1; clone_size: .; cdr3_nt: TGCGCCAGCAGCTCGGGACTGTCGAACACTGAAGCTTTCTTT; cdr3_aa: CASSSGLSNTEAFF
d_call: TRBD1; v_call: TRBV7-8; j_call: TRBJ1-1; clone_size: .; cdr3_nt: TGTGCCAGCAGCCCCCGGACAGGGATGAACACTGAAGCTTTCTTT; cdr3_aa: CASSPRTGMNTEAFF
d_call: .; v_call: TRBV7-9; j_call: TRBJ2-7; clone_size: .; cdr3_nt: TGTGCCAGCAGCTCCGCGGGTGTCCCCTACGAGCAGTACTTC; cdr3_aa: CASSSAGVPYEQYF
d_call: TRBD1; v_call: TRBV28; j_call: TRBJ1-2; clone_size: .; cdr3_nt: TGTGCCAGCAGCCTACAGGGGCATCCTTACTATGGCTACACCTTC; cdr3_aa: CASSLQGHPYYGYTF
d_call: TRBD2; v_call: TRBV27; j_call: TRBJ2-1; clone_size: .; cdr3_nt: TGTGCCAGCAGTTTTATAGCGGGAGTGGCAGGCAATGAGCAGTTCTTC; cdr3_aa: CASSFIAGVAGNEQFF